This TCR beta chain was sequenced during a study of CD8+ T cells in alopecia areata (dated by TCRdb to 2016 to 2019). With regard to the full study: The treated patients, all with moderate-to-severe alopecia areata, were enrolled in an open-label pilot trial of oral tofacitinib given at 5 to 10 mg twice daily. In humans, TCRbeta sequencing was performed on scalp tissue and on sorted CD4+ and CD8+ peripheral blood T cells from healthy controls and from patients with patchy or totalis/universalis alopecia areata. High-throughput TCRbeta sequencing was used to examine T cell clonal expansion in alopecia areata in both the C3H/HeJ mouse model and human patients. Scalp clonality was compared among normal scalp (n=4), patchy alopecia areata scalp (n=8), and alopecia totalis/universalis scalp (n=8). Biopsies were taken from tofacitinib-treated patients at baseline and at 4 and 24 weeks of treatment, and a later scalp biopsy was taken in several of the tofacitinib-treated patients. Tofacitinib was given for 6 to 18 months, followed by 6 months of follow-up off drug to assess delayed response and recurrence. Disease severity in treated patients was measured with the SALT score, which quantifies the percentage of affected scalp surface area. RNA came from the PAXgene miRNA kit for fixed scalp, the miRNeasy kit for PBMCs, and the RNeasy kit for mouse skin. TCRbeta CDR3 regions were amplified by immunoSEQ multiplex PCR with 35 Vbeta forward and 13 Jbeta reverse primers.

Concerning this clone: Its antigen remains unidentified. No much larger clone exists at a distance of one base, and base qualities are not known.

The library was produced with the immunoSEQ multiplex PCR assay. RNA was extracted from all samples and reverse transcribed into cDNA as template for TCR sequencing. First-strand cDNA was synthesized with SuperScript III using a 2:1 mix of oligo-dT and random hexamers. A synthetic immune receptor repertoire was used to measure amplification bias, and any remaining bias was corrected computationally. In the paper's pipeline: Raw reads were preprocessed for error removal, and CDR3 was defined according to IMGT conventions as running from the conserved cysteine to phenylalanine. Clonality was computed by normalizing Shannon entropy by log2 of the number of productive unique TCRs and subtracting the result from 1. Whether each scalp clone was CD4 or CD8 was inferred by checking scalp TCRbeta sequences against the CD4 and CD8 repertoires from sorted blood. Drawn from immuneACCESS, this table holds only the in-frame rearrangements with V and J called that TCRdb kept. Clones are partly lost; checked studies trace under half to an unresolved V gene and leave the rest unexplained. Clone size and V and J calls were adopted from that table, with D and trimming inferred from the DNA. Counted in this sample were roughly 40,000 clones; over 85% of them appeared once. Under 20% of the sample comes from the top ten.

Spanning cysteine to phenylalanine, the CDR3 consists of 15 amino acids. The kept DNA is CDR3 alone, 45 bases in frame from the first base. Via the germline V gene, CDR1 is MNHEY and CDR2 SVGAGI. Compared with germline, V lacks 6 bases and J lacks 5 bases; bases without a gene match: 5. Here is what the overall study found, with its caveats: Because the treated cohort was small and had only one nonresponder, larger studies are needed to examine links between baseline CD8+ expansion and response. Resident alphabeta T cells in normal human skin are also sequenced, complicating scalp TCR repertoire analysis, unlike mouse skin dominated by gammadelta T cells. During tofacitinib treatment, many expanded lesional clones stuck around in both scalp and blood, and this persistence may partly explain why relapse happens after treatment is stopped. Shared TCR sequences between patients were less evident than in mice, which may be partly attributable to HLA diversity in the patient population. With tofacitinib, both scalp clonality and the number of expanded CD8+ clones among the top 100 scalp clones went down significantly. Higher clonality and more expanded CD8+ clones were observed in lesional scalp than in normal scalp, particularly in alopecia totalis/universalis, a finding suggestive of antigenic drive.

The time point label here, explained by the study, means: less than 25 weeks on oral tofacitinib. The meaning of the sample's treatment or condition label: oral pan-JAK inhibitor, 5-10 mg twice daily. Peripheral blood and lesional scalp punch biopsies were obtained from patients with alopecia areata. PBMCs were isolated by density centrifugation and stained for CD3, CD4 and CD8, and CD4+ and CD8+ T cells were sorted on a FACSAria. Here the chain combines TRBV6-5 and TRBJ1-5, with 12 junctional bases fitting TRBD1. This clonotype originated in a human donor with alopecia areata. The source was CD8+ T cells sorted from blood, collected at week 24, from a patient treated with tofacitinib. The nucleotides read TGTGCCAGCAGCTATGGGACAGGGGGCGATCAGCCCCAGCATTTT. Its translation reads: CASSYGTGGDQPQHF.